This T cell receptor (beta chain) was profiled in a study of shared clonotypes between healthy human individuals. Genomic DNA per cell subset filled all wells of several immunoSEQ plates. The table came from immunoSEQ multiplex PCR; TCRdb's copy has only in-frame clones and leaves some out. The profile shows roughly 480,000 clones, 79% of them singletons. The CDR3 runs to 14 residues. V gave up 5 bases and J gave up 9 bases, with 17 bases separating them. Germline lookup yields CDR1 SEHNR and CDR2 FQNEAQ (reference sequence). This TCR derives from a woman in her forties in good health. Some clones in this sample may be carry-over from other donors' samples. The sequenced sample consisted of PBMCs. This chain connects TRBV7-9 to TRBJ2-1; the D call may be TRBD1 or TRBD2 (7 bases each). The CDR3 DNA sequence: TGTGCCAGCAGCCCCGGTACAGGGGAGGGTGAGCAGTTCTTC. It yields the protein CASSPGTGEGEQFF.